This is a list of T cell receptor beta chains from one sample in a study of blood T cell repertoires in COVID-19. Measured with immunoSEQ multiplex PCR; TCRdb has only the in-frame clones, and not every one. The table lists around 68,000 clones, approximately 80% of them singletons, with approximately 9.2% in the top ten. Material: peripheral blood. These receptors were obtained from a woman between 50 and 59 years old with acute or convalescent COVID-19. Both conserved end residues are part of each CDR3. D genes are given only for firm matches. Some rows have no size entry. The others give once, few or many, or a class for an expanded clone.

>TRBJ1-2|TRBV4-3|-|-
TGCGCCAGCAGCCAAGACAGGGGCCATGGCTACACCTTC
CASSQDRGHGYTF
>TRBJ2-1|TRBV27|-|TRBD2
TGTGCCAGCACACCGGGGGGGGGCCAGTTGGGCAATGAGCAGTTCTTC
CASTPGGGQLGNEQFF
>TRBJ2-7|TRBV23-1|-|TRBD1
TGCGCCAGCAGTCTCTCGGGGGACAGGGGCCCCCGGAGTAGTGAGCAGTACTTC
CASSLSGDRGPRSSEQYF
>TRBJ2-5|TRBV30|-|TRBD2
TGTGCCTGGAGTAACCCTGGGGGGGGAAGCGGATCAGGGACCCAGTACTTC
CAWSNPGGGSGSGTQYF
>TRBJ2-2|TRBV3-1/TRBV3-2|-|TRBD2
TGTGCCAGCAGCCAAGACTCGCGGGAGGGCCCCACCGGGGAGCTGTTTTTT
CASSQDSREGPTGELFF
>TRBJ2-1|TRBV19|-|TRBD2
TGTGCCAGTAGTATAGGGGGCGGGGTAGCGGGGGGGTACTACAATGAGCAGTTCTTC
CASSIGGGVAGGYYNEQFF
>TRBJ2-2|TRBV10-1|-|TRBD2
TGCGCCAGCAGTGAGTCCGGTCCAGCTCGCGGGGGAAACACCGGGGAGCTGTTTTTT
CASSESGPARGGNTGELFF
>TRBJ2-7|TRBV4-1|-|-
TGCGCCAGCAGCCAAGATCCGGCGGGAAACTACGAGCAGTACTTC
CASSQDPAGNYEQYF
>TRBJ2-5|TRBV5-1|-|-
TGCGCCAGCAGCTCAACAGGATCACAAGAGACCCAGTACTTC
CASSSTGSQETQYF
>TRBJ2-7|TRBV11-3|-|-
TGTGCCAGCAGCTCGCCATCCTGCGCCATATTAGCAAGCGAACCCTACGAGCAGTACTTC
CASSSPSCAILASEPYEQYF
>TRBJ2-5|TRBV3-1/TRBV3-2|-|TRBD2
TGTGCCAGCAGCCAAGAAACGCGACTGACTAGCGGGGGGGTAGAGACCCAGTACTTC
CASSQETRLTSGGVETQYF
>TRBJ2-1|TRBV7-6|few|TRBD2
TGTGCCAGCAGTTCCGACGGTCGGGAGGGCCATTTGAATGAGCAGTTCTTC
CASSSDGREGHLNEQFF
>TRBJ2-6|TRBV30|-|TRBD2
TGTGCCTGGAGTCTCCCACGGGGGGTTGGGGCCAACGTCCTGACTTTC
CAWSLPRGVGANVLTF
>TRBJ1-5|TRBV19|-|TRBD1
TGTGCCAGTAGTCCCCCGGGGACAGGGGGCAATCAGCCCCAGCATTTT
CASSPPGTGGNQPQHF
>TRBJ1-1|TRBV5-1|-|-
TGCGCCAGCAAGGTGGGGGCACCGAACACTGAAGCTTTCTTT
CASKVGAPNTEAFF
>TRBJ2-3|TRBV5-1|few|-
TGCGCCAGCAGCTTCGGTTACACAGATACGCAGTATTTT
CASSFGYTDTQYF
>TRBJ2-2|TRBV9|-|-
TGTGCCAGCAGCGTAGCGCGGGGACGGAACACCGGGGAGCTGTTTTTT
CASSVARGRNTGELFF
>TRBJ2-1|TRBV7-2|-|-
TGTGCCAGCAGCTTGGCTCCCAGCTCCTACAATGAGCAGTTCTTC
CASSLAPSSYNEQFF
>TRBJ2-3|TRBV5-1|-|TRBD2
TGCGCCAGCAGGCGGGAGAGCACAGATACGCAGTATTTT
CASRRESTDTQYF
>TRBJ1-1|TRBV7-9|-|TRBD1
TGTGCCAGCAGCTTAGTCGGGACAGGGGTGAACACTGAAGCTTTCTTT
CASSLVGTGVNTEAFF
>TRBJ1-1|TRBV2|-|-
TGTGCCAGCAGTGGGAGTTTAGGGGGAGCGGCGGGGAACACTGAAGCTTTCTTT
CASSGSLGGAAGNTEAFF
>TRBJ2-7|TRBV6-4|-|-
TGTGCCGGCCCGACAGAGGTGAGCTCCTACGAGCAGTACTTC
CAGPTEVSSYEQYF
>TRBJ1-2|TRBV7-9|-|-
TGTGCCAGCAGCTTAGTGGTGGGGGGAACCTATGGCTACACCTTC
CASSLVVGGTYGYTF
>TRBJ2-5|TRBV14|-|-
TGTGCCAGCAGCCAAGGTTCGGGATACACTCTCCCTGGGGAGACCCAGTACTTC
CASSQGSGYTLPGETQYF
>TRBJ2-1|TRBV5-1|-|TRBD1
TGCGCCAGCAGCCTCCCAGGGGGCGCCTTGAATGAGCAGTTCTTC
CASSLPGGALNEQFF
>TRBJ2-1|TRBV4-1|-|TRBD2
TGCGCCAGCAGCCAAGACGCCGTAGGGACTAGCGGGGCCAATGAGCAGTTCTTC
CASSQDAVGTSGANEQFF
>TRBJ1-1|TRBV30|-|TRBD1
TGTGCCTGGAGCGCGGACAGGGGGGGCATGAACACTGAAGCTTTCTTT
CAWSADRGGMNTEAFF
>TRBJ2-2|TRBV2|-|-
TGTGCCAGCAGGGGAGGCACGAACACCGGGGAGCTGTTTTTT
CASRGGTNTGELFF
>TRBJ1-6|TRBV18|-|-
TGTGCCAGCTCACCCACAGCGGATAATTCACCCCTCCACTTT
CASSPTADNSPLHF
>TRBJ1-4|TRBV15|-|-
TGTGCCACCAGCAGAGATTATGGTCGGGACACAACTAATGAAAAACTGTTTTTT
CATSRDYGRDTTNEKLFF
>TRBJ1-6|TRBV27|-|TRBD1
TGTGCCAGCACTTGGGGACAGGGGCGGTCACCCCTCCACTTT
CASTWGQGRSPLHF
>TRBJ1-5|TRBV6-5|once|-
TGTGCCAGCAGTCACGGGGAAGGCAATCAGCCCCAGCATTTT
CASSHGEGNQPQHF
>TRBJ1-1|TRBV6-6|once|TRBD1
TGTGCCAGCAGTTACCCCGAACAGGGGTCTGAAGCTTTCTTT
CASSYPEQGSEAFF
>TRBJ2-7|TRBV7-6|-|-
TGTGCCAGCAGCTACCACCCCCCTCAACAGGGTCTTCGGAACGAGCAGTACTTC
CASSYHPPQQGLRNEQYF
>TRBJ1-4|TRBV4-1|few|-
TGCGCCAGCAGCGAACTCCGAGGGTTGAATGAAAAACTGTTTTTT
CASSELRGLNEKLFF
>TRBJ1-5|TRBV28|once|-
TGTGCCAGCAGTTTCTCGGGGAATCAGCCCCAGCATTTT
CASSFSGNQPQHF
>TRBJ2-3|TRBV3-1/TRBV3-2|-|TRBD2
TGTGCCAGCAGCCAAGCGGGACTAAGCAACACAGATACGCAGTATTTT
CASSQAGLSNTDTQYF
>TRBJ2-1|TRBV11-1|-|TRBD2
TGTGCCAGCAGCTCCGGGACTAGCGCCTACAATGAGCAGTTCTTC
CASSSGTSAYNEQFF
>TRBJ1-2|TRBV4-2|-|-
TGTGCCAGCAGCCAAAATGGAGGGCTCCCTGGGTATGGCTACACCTTC
CASSQNGGLPGYGYTF
>TRBJ1-2|TRBV29-1|-|-
TGCAGCGCGGGGGCCTCGTATGGCTACACCTTC
CSAGASYGYTF
>TRBJ1-4|TRBV30|-|TRBD1
TGTGCCTCCCAGGGGGGAACTAATGAAAAACTGTTTTTT
CASQGGTNEKLFF
>TRBJ2-5|TRBV3-1/TRBV3-2|once|-
TGTGCCAGCAGCCAAAACAGGGAAGAGACCCAGTACTTC
CASSQNREETQYF
>TRBJ2-7|TRBV7-3|-|TRBD1
TGTGCCAGCAGCTTAGCTGCCGGGACAGGCTCCTACGAGCAGTACTTC
CASSLAAGTGSYEQYF
>TRBJ2-5|TRBV3-1/TRBV3-2|-|TRBD2
TGTGCCAGCAGCCAAGATCGGGAGGGGGGGGAGTACCAAGAGACCCAGTACTTC
CASSQDREGGEYQETQYF